This TCR beta chain was sequenced during a study of blood T cells in healthy people across ages. Isolation recovered at least 6 million PBMCs from every sample. The table lists this clonotype with a few counts. Through a sample-barcoded 5' primer and a J-beta primer mix, a second PCR was run for 7 to 11 cycles. TCRdb fed the 5' RACE reads into MiXCR, producing one record per CDR3 protein. The sample holds roughly 1,500,000 distinct CDR3 sequences, roughly 32% seen once. The sequence derives from a woman aged 25 to 39 in good health. The sequenced material came from blood.

The CDR3 DNA reads TGTGCCATCAGGGGGGGGACTGGAGGGGGGCAAGAGACCCAGTACTTC. As protein: CAIRGGTGGGQETQYF. The chain employs TRBV10-3 and TRBJ2-5; perhaps TRBD2 as D (7 bases). Trimming took 6 bases from V and 2 from J, leaving 19 bases between them. CDR3 length: 16 residues. In germline, CDR1 is ENHRY, CDR2 SYGVKD.